This TCR beta chain originates from a study of shared clonotypes between healthy human individuals. Study-level background: Researchers assigned three CD4 naive, three CD4 memory, two CD8 naive and one CD8 memory plate to each donor. Study observations and caveats: Four donors held about 5% of naive CD4 clonotypes in common. Non-shared clonotypes showed lower generation probabilities than clonotypes common to all four donors.

When replicate PCRs were run on sorted subsets, they used about 220 ng DNA, 28,000 or so T cell genomes. Profiled with immunoSEQ multiplex PCR; TCRdb holds only in-frame clones, not every one. The sample lists about 660,000 clones, 74% occurring once. Notes on this clone: Its antigen is unknown.

CDR3 length equals 14 residues. V lost 11 bases to trimming and J lost 0 bases, with 14 bases between them. Germline CDR1 is MNHEY and CDR2 is SVGAGI. The rearrangement joins TRBV6-5 to TRBJ1-5, with a possible D match to TRBD1 (6 bases). This receptor was obtained from a woman in her twenties or thirties in good health. Input material: memory CD4+ T cells sorted from blood. Subset given: CD45RA-negative fraction. CDR3: CAVGGTNSNQPQHF. For the CDR3, the DNA is TGTGCCGTAGGGGGGACGAATAGCAATCAGCCCCAGCATTTT.